Below, 23 T cell receptor beta chains from the same sample are listed, as sequenced in a study of somatic mutations in cytotoxic T cells in rheumatoid arthritis. Using immunoSEQ multiplex PCR, the repertoire was profiled, and TCRdb retains in-frame clones only, with some absent. The sample includes 15,000 to 20,000 clones, approximately 80% of them seen just once. The sequenced sample consisted of CD8+ T cells sorted from blood. The receptors come from a woman in her fifties or sixties in good health.

This chain connects TRBV30 to TRBJ1-2, with 9 bases that match TRBD1. V lost 4 bases, J lost 6 bases, and 6 bases stayed unmatched. Germline values: CDR1 GTSNPN, CDR2 SVGIG (reference sequence). This CDR3 spans 13 amino acids. CDR3 DNA: TGTGCCTGGACCATCACAGGGGGCGATGGCTACACCTTC. It is translated as CAWTITGGDGYTF.

The chain couples TRBV14 to TRBJ2-3; no reliable D call. The CDR3 extends over 13 amino acids. Germline V gene sequence: CDR1 SGHDN, CDR2 FVKESK. Between the trimmed V and J ends, which lost 5 bases and 3 bases, there was a span of 9 bases. The CDR3 nucleotides read TGTGCCAGCAGCGATCTCCGGACAGATACGCAGTATTTT. Translation gives CASSDLRTDTQYF.

The rearrangement joins TRBV7-9 to TRBJ2-7; D gene uncertain. The CDR3 is 12 residues long. V was pared by 4 bases and J by 6 bases, with 10 bases between. Germline assignment: CDR1 SEHNR and CDR2 FQNEAQ (reference sequence). Written as DNA, the CDR3 is TGTGCCAGCAGCTATGACTTCAGCGAGCAGTACTTC. It codes for CASSYDFSEQYF. The full variable domain, completed using reference TRBV7-9 and TRBJ2-7, is DTGVSQNPRHKITKRGQNVTFRCDPISEHNRLYWYRQTLGQGPEFLTYFQNEAQLEKSRLLSDRFSAERPKGSFSTLEIQRTEQGDSAMYLCASSYDFSEQYFGPGTRLTVT.

This rearrangement joins TRBV6-5 to TRBJ1-1; D not resolved. Germline CDR1 is MNHEY and CDR2 is SVGAGI. The CDR3 contains 15 residues. V was pared by 2 bases and J by 0 bases, with 10 bases between. The CDR3 sequence: CASSYDTGLNTEAFF. CDR3 DNA: TGTGCCAGCAGTTACGATACGGGGTTGAACACTGAAGCTTTCTTT.

The chain employs TRBV28 and TRBJ1-6; D ambiguous. The CDR3 runs 17 residues. Per the germline V gene, CDR1 is MDHEN and CDR2 is SYDVKM. Trimming pared 1 base from V and 8 bases from J, leaving 18 bases between. The chain's CDR3 is CASSLLAGTERDSPLHF. The CDR3 nucleotides are TGTGCCAGCAGTTTATTGGCCGGAACCGAACGGGATTCACCCCTCCACTTT.

V gene TRBV29-1 combines with J gene TRBJ2-2; D is uncertain. Per the germline V gene, CDR1 is SQVTM and CDR2 is ANQGSEA. Trimming took off 4 bases at V and 6 bases at J, with 6 bases between the two ends. The CDR3 extends over 11 amino acids. The CDR3 DNA follows: TGCAGCGTTGTGACCTCCGGGGAGCTGTTTTTT. The encoded protein is CSVVTSGELFF.

The genes are TRBV29-1 and TRBJ2-1, with 12 bases that match TRBD2. Germline assignment: CDR1 SQVTM and CDR2 ANQGSEA. CDR3 size: 16 residues. V gave up 6 bases and J gave up 2 bases; unmatched junction bases: 8. CDR3 in DNA: TGCAGCGTACATACTAGCGGGGGGCCTCCCTACAATGAGCAGTTCTTC. Amino acids: CSVHTSGGPPYNEQFF.

In this sample, this clone turned up a few times. V is TRBV19 and J is TRBJ2-7; 8 bases match TRBD1. CDR3 length equals 15 residues. The J segment lost 6 bases and the V segment lost 4 bases, leaving 11 bases of the junction unmatched. Germline loops: CDR1 LNHDA, CDR2 SQIVND (reference sequence). The CDR3, as DNA: TGTGCCAGTAGTACCCGCGGGACAGGACCCGTCGAGCAGTACTTC. Translated, it gives CASSTRGTGPVEQYF. Together with reference TRBV19 and TRBJ2-7, the CDR3 gives the full variable domain: DGGITQSPKYLFRKEGQNVTLSCEQNLNHDAMYWYRQDPGQGLRLIYYSQIVNDFQKGDIAEGYSVSREKKESFPLTVTSAQKNPTAFYLCASSTRGTGPVEQYFGPGTRLTVT.

The rearrangement links TRBV27 to TRBJ1-3, with D uncertain. The CDR3 has 15 residues. V was clipped by 3 bases and J by 0 bases, with 9 bases between them. The germline gives CDR1 MNHEY, CDR2 SMNVEV (reference sequence). CDR3 DNA: TGTGCCAGCAGTTTGGTGCAACCCTCTGGAAACACCATATATTTT. Protein sequence: CASSLVQPSGNTIYF.

The chain recombines TRBV25-1 with TRBJ2-4; 7 bases match TRBD1. The CDR3 is made up of 14 amino acids. Germline values: CDR1 MGHDK, CDR2 SYGVNS. With 6 bases clipped from V and 1 base from J, the junction kept 3 bases outside the gene matches. The CDR3 DNA reads TGTGCCAGCAGCGACAGGGCCGCCAAAAACATTCAGTACTTC. This gives the protein CASSDRAAKNIQYF.

CDR3 amino acids: CASGPQEAFF. The DNA of the CDR3 is TGTGCCAGTGGCCCCCAAGAAGCTTTCTTT. The chain employs TRBV19 and TRBJ1-1; D not resolved. This CDR3 is built from 10 residues. The V end was cut by 8 bases, the J end by 8 bases, with 9 bases between. Germline assignment: CDR1 LNHDA and CDR2 SQIVND (reference sequence). Full variable domain (missing parts from reference TRBV19 and TRBJ1-1): DGGITQSPKYLFRKEGQNVTLSCEQNLNHDAMYWYRQDPGQGLRLIYYSQIVNDFQKGDIAEGYSVSREKKESFPLTVTSAQKNPTAFYLCASGPQEAFFGQGTRLTVV.

The chain employs TRBV5-6 and TRBJ2-4, with D possibly being TRBD1 or TRBD2 (6 bases each). The CDR3 extends over 17 amino acids. Trimming removed 4 bases at V and 1 base at J, with 18 bases between. Germline V gives CDR1 SGHDT, CDR2 YYEEEE. In DNA, the CDR3 is TGTGCCAGCAGCCCCGGGGGCTCCGGTTTTGCCAAAAACATTCAGTACTTC. It specifies CASSPGGSGFAKNIQYF.

The chain carries TRBV10-3 and TRBJ2-3; perhaps TRBD1 as D (5 bases). With 2 bases removed from V and 1 base from J, the gap between germline ends came to 10 bases. The CDR3 totals 15 residues. Germline CDR1 reads ENHRY; CDR2 reads SYGVKD. This chain's CDR3 is CAISEPGIRTDTQYF. The CDR3 region has the DNA TGTGCCATCAGTGAGCCAGGGATCCGCACAGATACGCAGTATTTT.

The rearrangement joins TRBV5-6 to TRBJ2-5; 9 nucleotides agree with TRBD1. V was clipped by 4 bases and J by 3 bases; unmatched bases: 7. Germline CDR1 reads SGHDT; CDR2 reads YYEEEE. This CDR3 contains 15 residues. The CDR3 region has the DNA TGTGCCAGCAGCGCGGACAGGGGTCCAAAAGAGACCCAGTACTTC. The encoded protein is CASSADRGPKETQYF.

This clone has only one observation. The gene calls are TRBV7-9 and TRBJ2-1; 12 nucleotides match TRBD2. In germline, CDR1 is SEHNR, CDR2 FQNEAQ (reference sequence). CDR3 length equals 19 residues. J lost 0 bases, V lost 3 bases, and 9 bases had no gene match. The CDR3: CASSFRTSGGFSSYNEQFF. The CDR3 DNA follows: TGTGCCAGCAGCTTCCGAACTAGCGGGGGGTTTAGCTCCTACAATGAGCAGTTCTTC.

The chain uses TRBV30 and TRBJ1-4, with TRBD1 identical over 10 bases. This CDR3 spans 14 amino acids. Germline V gene data show CDR1 as GTSNPN and CDR2 as SVGIG (reference sequence). The V gene end was trimmed by 2 bases and the J gene end by 6 bases; junction bases not matched to a gene: 3. CDR3 in amino acids: CAWSPGTGDEKLFF. In DNA form, the CDR3 reads TGTGCCTGGAGTCCCGGGACAGGGGATGAAAAACTGTTTTTT. Full variable domain (outside the CDR3, taken from reference TRBV30 and TRBJ1-4): SQTIHQWPATLVQPVGSPLSLECTVEGTSNPNLYWYRQAAGRGLQLLFYSVGIGQISSEVPQNLSASRPQDRQFILSSKKLLLSDSGFYLCAWSPGTGDEKLFFGSGTQLSVL.

The rearrangement uses TRBV15 and TRBJ2-5, with TRBD2 as a possible D gene (6 bases). The CDR3 is 17 amino acids. CDR1 LNHNV and CDR2 YYDKDF come from the germline V gene (reference sequence). V was trimmed by 1 base and J by 9 bases, leaving 24 bases between them. In DNA form, the CDR3 reads TGTGCCACCAGCAGAGTCCCCGGGACCAGCGACCCGGGGGCCCAGTACTTC. Residues: CATSRVPGTSDPGAQYF.

This clone was recorded only once. V gene TRBV4-3 combines with J gene TRBJ2-1; 10 nucleotides match TRBD2. V shed 0 bases, J shed 3 bases, and the junction held 2 bases outside the gene matches. The CDR3 consists of 16 residues. CDR1 and CDR2 (germline): LGHNA, YSLEER. Written as DNA, the CDR3 is TGCGCCAGCAGCCAAGAATTAGCGGGGGGCTACAATGAGCAGTTCTTC. This codes for CASSQELAGGYNEQFF.

The chain combines TRBV4-3 with TRBJ1-3; tentatively, D is TRBD1 (6 bases). V was trimmed by 0 bases and J by 2 bases, leaving 11 bases between them. Germline lookup yields CDR1 LGHNA and CDR2 YSLEER. CDR3 size: 16 residues. CDR3 DNA: TGCGCCAGCAGCCAAGAAGGGGGGCTTGCTGGAAACACCATATATTTT. It codes for CASSQEGGLAGNTIYF.

This clone was seen a handful of times. This sequence joins TRBV5-6 and TRBJ2-5; no definite D call. Germline V gene sequence: CDR1 SGHDT, CDR2 YYEEEE. With 0 bases removed from V and 0 bases from J, the gap between germline ends came to 6 bases. This CDR3 is 14 amino acids long. The CDR3: CASSLGGNQETQYF. CDR3 DNA sequence: TGTGCCAGCAGCTTGGGTGGGAACCAAGAGACCCAGTACTTC.

The chain carries TRBV30 and TRBJ1-2; no clear D gene. With 0 bases removed from V and 6 bases from J, the gap between germline ends came to 8 bases. CDR1 and CDR2 from the germline V gene are GTSNPN and SVGIG (reference sequence). The CDR3 covers 12 residues. The CDR3, as DNA: TGTGCCTGGAGTGTACGCAGGCATGGCTACACCTTC. It encodes CAWSVRRHGYTF.

The chain employs TRBV2 and TRBJ1-1; 7 bases match TRBD1. With V trimmed by 6 bases and J by 1 base, 8 bases remained unmatched. In germline, CDR1 is SNHLY, CDR2 FYNNEI. This CDR3 has 15 residues. The CDR3 sequence: CASSPRGQPNTEAFF. The CDR3 DNA reads as TGTGCCAGCAGCCCCAGGGGACAGCCGAACACTGAAGCTTTCTTT.

This chain joins TRBV29-1 and TRBJ2-2, with D perhaps matching TRBD1 or TRBD2 (6 bases each). The CDR3 totals 13 residues. The V end was cut by 7 bases, the J end by 2 bases, with 11 bases between. Germline CDR1 SQVTM, CDR2 ANQGSEA. CDR3 sequence: CSAAGQNTGELFF. The CDR3 bases are TGCAGCGCTGCGGGACAAAACACCGGGGAGCTGTTTTTT.